This TCR beta chain was captured by sequencing in a study of blood T cell repertoires in COVID-19. Whole-study context: The analysed material was cDNA or gDNA that came from T cells, B-cell-depleted T cells, or PBMCs.

Per the study methods: Researchers report that nucleated cell counts were estimated from reference gene primer amplification. Generated by immunoSEQ multiplex PCR, the TCRdb table keeps only in-frame clones and is missing some. For V, J and clone size, that table is used; D and trimming come from the DNA. The sample holds about 140,000 clones, approximately 87% seen once. V lost 5 bases to trimming and J lost 0 bases, with 10 bases between them. The CDR3 covers 15 residues. CDR1 is MGHDK, CDR2 SYGVNS, per germline. The chain links TRBV25-1 to TRBJ2-2; a weak D match, TRBD1 (5 bases). This clonotype originated in a woman between 40 and 55 years old with acute or convalescent COVID-19. Sequencing was done on a sample of peripheral blood. In nucleotides, the CDR3 is TGTGCCAGCAGTTCGACAGTCACGAACACCGGGGAGCTGTTTTTT. This encodes CASSSTVTNTGELFF.